Listed here are 3 T cell receptor beta chains from one sample, sequenced in a study of regulatory T cells in long-lasting Graves disease. Time point given: persistent/refractory GD, antithyroid drugs over 5 years with positive TRAb. Construction of the TCR library relied on RNA isolated from PBMCs. To make TCR beta libraries, researchers used iRepertoire HTBI primers and Arm-PCR of CDR3 regions. Using its own MiXCR run on the multiplex PCR reads, TCRdb lists one record per CDR3 protein. The repertoire has about half a million distinct CDR3 sequences, approximately 23% of them found once; the top ten carry under 15%. Sequencing was performed on peripheral blood mononuclear cells (PBMCs), taken when the disease was refractory, from a patient treated with antithyroid drugs. Receptors originate from a female donor with Graves disease.

This clonotype occurred many times. This chain joins TRBV11-3 and TRBJ1-2, with 8 bases fitting TRBD1. Per the germline V gene, CDR1 is SGHNT and CDR2 is YENEEA. CDR3 size: 13 residues. Unmatched junction bases numbered 6, after V lost 5 bases and J lost 7 bases. CDR3 nucleotide sequence: TGTGCCAGCAGCCCGGAGACAGGGGCTGGCTACACCTTC. Protein sequence: CASSPETGAGYTF.

This clonotype was counted at least ten times. The V and J genes are TRBV24-1 and TRBJ1-6; 7 positions agree with TRBD1. CDR1 is KGHDR and CDR2 is SFDVKD in the germline V gene. J was trimmed by 12 bases and V by 0 bases; bases with no gene match: 10. The CDR3 runs to 16 residues. The CDR3 DNA reads TGTGCCACCAGTGATTTGTCAGGACAGGCCTATAGACCCCTCCACTTT. This translates into CATSDLSGQAYRPLHF.

J is TRBJ2-1 and V is TRBV20-1; a possible D gene is TRBD2 (5 bases). CDR1 DFQATT and CDR2 SNEGSKA come from the germline V gene (reference sequence). V was shortened by 6 bases and J by 5 bases, with 11 bases between the two germline ends. There are 12 residues in the CDR3. The CDR3 DNA reads TGCAGTGCAGGACTTCCTGACAATGAGCAGTTCTTC. It yields the protein CSAGLPDNEQFF.